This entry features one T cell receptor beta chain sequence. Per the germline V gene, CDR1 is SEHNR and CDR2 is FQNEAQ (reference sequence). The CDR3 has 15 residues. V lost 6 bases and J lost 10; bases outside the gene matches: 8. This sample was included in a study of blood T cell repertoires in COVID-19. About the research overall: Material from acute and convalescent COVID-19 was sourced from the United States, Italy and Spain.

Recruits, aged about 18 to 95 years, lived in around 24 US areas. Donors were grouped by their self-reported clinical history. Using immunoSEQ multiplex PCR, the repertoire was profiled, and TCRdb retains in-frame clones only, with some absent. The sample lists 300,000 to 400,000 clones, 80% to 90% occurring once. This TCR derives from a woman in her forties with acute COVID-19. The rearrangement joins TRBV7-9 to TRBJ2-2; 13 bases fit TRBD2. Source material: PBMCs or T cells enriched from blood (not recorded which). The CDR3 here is CASSTGTSGIAELFF. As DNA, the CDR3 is TGTGCCAGCAGTACCGGGACTAGCGGGATAGCGGAGCTGTTTTTT.